These 19 T cell receptor beta chains came from one sample sequenced in a study of response to subunit inactivated influenza vaccine. TCRdb redid the calling of the RT-PCR reads with MiXCR, one entry per CDR3 protein. The sample carries 700,000 to 800,000 distinct CDR3 sequences, roughly 20% recorded once. Sample: PBMCs from blood, taken about 5 days after vaccination. These TCRs come from a man between 45 and 60 years old who received an inactivated influenza vaccine.

This clonotype was recorded a few times. This chain links TRBV20-1 with TRBJ1-5; possibly TRBD1 for D (6 bases). CDR1 is DFQATT and CDR2 is SNEGSKA in the germline V gene (reference sequence). The CDR3 has 13 residues. V was clipped by 6 bases and J by 6 bases, with 15 bases between them. CDR3 region: CSAPTGSIQPQHF. The DNA of the CDR3 is TGCAGTGCGCCAACAGGGTCGATTCAGCCCCAGCATTTT.

The chain is built from TRBV5-1 and TRBJ1-2; maybe TRBD1 (6 bases). V lost 0 bases and J lost 8, with 14 bases in between. This CDR3 is 14 amino acids long. Looked up from germline, CDR1 is SGHRS and CDR2 is YFSETQ. DNA of the CDR3: TGCGCCAGCAGCTTGGCCGCAGGGGATGGGGGCTACACCTTC. Protein sequence: CASSLAAGDGGYTF. The full variable domain, its missing parts supplied by reference TRBV5-1 and TRBJ1-2, is KAGVTQTPRYLIKTRGQQVTLSCSPISGHRSVSWYQQTPGQGLQFLFEYFSETQRNKGNFPGRFSGRQFSNSRSEMNVSTLELGDSALYLCASSLAAGDGGYTFGSGTRLTVV.

This clonotype was picked up a small number of times. CDR3 sequence (DNA): TGTGCCAGCGGAAACTCCATCACAGATACGCAGTATTTT. This encodes CASGNSITDTQYF. The V gene is TRBV6-2 or TRBV6-3, the J gene TRBJ2-3; the D is unclear. The CDR3 consists of 13 residues. The V gene's germline CDR1 is MNHEY and CDR2 SVGEGT. V lost 8 bases and J lost 2, with 11 bases in between.

The rearrangement uses TRBV12-1 and TRBJ2-7; no DNA check was done on the table's D call, TRBD2. TRBV12-1 is described as a pseudogene. The CDR3 length is 15 residues. CDR3 DNA: TGTGCCAGCAGCTCCAATCTAGCGGACCCCTACGAGCAGTACTTC. Its protein product is CASSSNLADPYEQYF.

V is TRBV5-1 and J is TRBJ2-7, with 10 bases identical to TRBD2. This CDR3 comprises 15 residues. Trimming removed 3 bases from V and 5 bases from J; junction bases left unmatched: 8. Germline V gene data show CDR1 as SGHRS and CDR2 as YFSETQ. For the CDR3, the DNA is TGCGCCAGCAGCTCGAGGACTAGCGGAGGGGACGAGCAGTACTTC. Amino acid sequence: CASSSRTSGGDEQYF.

In its sample, this clonotype was seen many times. The V and J genes are TRBV12-3 or TRBV12-4 and TRBJ2-7; 8 bases are shared with TRBD2. CDR3 length: 14 amino acids. Germline trimming cut 3 bases from V and 2 bases from J; bases unmatched to any gene: 3. The CDR3 region is CASSLGTRAYEQYF. The CDR3 DNA is TGTGCCAGCAGTTTGGGGACTAGGGCCTACGAGCAGTACTTC.

This clonotype has just a few counts. The genes are TRBV9 and TRBJ2-7, with a tentative D call TRBD1 (6 bases). This CDR3 is 14 amino acids long. CDR1 SGDLS and CDR2 YYNGEE come from the germline V gene. V dropped 4 bases and J dropped 2 bases, with 13 bases sitting between them. Written as DNA, the CDR3 is TGTGCCAGCAGCCGAACACAGGGCCCCTACGAGCAGTACTTC. Amino acids: CASSRTQGPYEQYF.

This rearrangement joins TRBV29-1 to TRBJ2-1, with D hard to call. Looked up from germline, CDR1 is SQVTM and CDR2 is ANQGSEA. This CDR3 spans 14 amino acids. V lost 5 bases and J lost 9, with 20 bases in between. The CDR3 protein is CSVPDRAPFGEQFF. The CDR3 region has the DNA TGCAGCGTTCCCGACCGGGCCCCCTTCGGTGAGCAGTTCTTC.

V and J are TRBV6-2 or TRBV6-3 and TRBJ2-3; D is possibly TRBD2 (7 bases). From germline, CDR1 is MNHEY and CDR2 SVGEGT. The CDR3 covers 21 residues. V was trimmed by 10 bases and J by 2 bases, leaving 37 bases between them. CDR3: CATSQQRGASQHNLPTDTQYF. DNA for the CDR3: TGTGCCACTAGCCAACAACGGGGGGCCTCTCAACATAACCTCCCCACAGATACGCAGTATTTT.

J is TRBJ2-7 and V is TRBV11-2, with D hard to call. The CDR3 sequence is 15 residues long. Per germline, CDR1 SGHAT and CDR2 FQNNGV. V was clipped by 4 bases and J by 3 bases, with 16 bases between them. CDR3 bases: TGTGCCAGCAGCTCCCTGACCAGACGAAACTACGAGCAGTACTTC. It is translated as CASSSLTRRNYEQYF.

This clonotype was picked up a small number of times. The chain joins TRBV20-1 to TRBJ2-1, with TRBD1 identical over 11 bases. This CDR3 contains 18 residues. The V segment lost 4 bases and the J segment 7 bases; nucleotides outside the gene matches: 18. Germline CDR1 and CDR2: DFQATT and SNEGSKA (reference sequence). CDR3: CSAKPGQGVMGKRNEQFF. The CDR3 DNA sequence: TGCAGTGCTAAGCCGGGACAGGGGGTGATGGGTAAGAGGAATGAGCAGTTCTTC.

A few counts support this clonotype. The chain carries TRBV4-1 and TRBJ1-3; D gene unclear. The CDR3 loop spans 16 amino acids. Germline loops: CDR1 MGHRA, CDR2 YSYEKL. The V end lost 0 bases, the J end lost 0 bases, and 9 bases lay between the germline ends. For the CDR3, the DNA is TGCGCCAGCAGCCAAGAACCACGGTCCTCTGGAAACACCATATATTTT. Protein product: CASSQEPRSSGNTIYF.

This clonotype was observed at least ten times. This chain connects TRBV29-1 to TRBJ2-5; TRBD2 is a possible D gene (6 bases). V dropped 7 bases and J dropped 5 bases, with 14 bases sitting between them. CDR1 and CDR2 from the germline V gene are SQVTM and ANQGSEA. This CDR3 region has 12 residues. The CDR3 is CSDRRGGETQYF. The CDR3 DNA reads as TGCAGCGATCGGCGGGGCGGTGAGACCCAGTACTTC.

The genes are TRBV7-9 and TRBJ2-1, with TRBD2 as a possible D gene (5 bases). This CDR3 spans 16 amino acids. Germline CDR1 reads SEHNR; CDR2 reads FQNEAQ (reference sequence). Trimming left V 5 bases short and J 5 bases short, with 19 bases between. The CDR3 sequence is CASSPSGTRNHNEQFF. DNA of the CDR3: TGTGCCAGCAGCCCAAGCGGTACCCGAAACCACAATGAGCAGTTCTTC.

This chain joins TRBV12-3 or TRBV12-4 and TRBJ2-1; D not certain. Trimming took 2 bases from V and 0 from J, leaving 8 bases between them. The CDR3 runs to 15 residues. The CDR3 DNA is TGTGCCAGCAGTTTATGGGCGAGCTCCTACAATGAGCAGTTCTTC. This translates into CASSLWASSYNEQFF.

This clonotype was observed once. The rearrangement joins TRBV7-6 to TRBJ2-1; D gene unclear. V gave up 1 base and J gave up 8 bases, with 9 bases separating them. Germline V gene sequence: CDR1 SGHVS, CDR2 FNYEAQ. The CDR3 spans 13 residues. The CDR3 DNA follows: TGTGCCAGCAGCTTAGGTTCAGGAGATGAGCAGTTCTTC. It codes for CASSLGSGDEQFF.

This chain joins TRBV4-1 and TRBJ1-4, with D perhaps TRBD1 (5 bases). The length of the CDR3 is 16 residues. Germline V gene data show CDR1 as MGHRA and CDR2 as YSYEKL. Trimming pared 1 base from V and 4 bases from J, leaving 13 bases between. The CDR3 DNA sequence: TGCGCCAGCAGCCAAGTCCTGAGGAGGGGTAATGAAAAACTGTTTTTT. It specifies CASSQVLRRGNEKLFF.

Of note for this clonotype: A read error may be the cause here, since a much bigger clone is one base away. V and J are TRBV13 and TRBJ2-7, with D possibly being TRBD1 (6 bases). Germline assignment: CDR1 PRHDT and CDR2 FYEKMQ (reference sequence). V lost 1 base to trimming and J lost 4 bases, with 8 bases between them. This CDR3 has 13 amino acids. CDR3: CASSLEGVYEQYF. As DNA, the CDR3 is TGTGCCAGCAGCTTAGAGGGGGTGTACGAGCAGTACTTC.

This clonotype has only one observation. The chain employs TRBV28 and TRBJ1-5; no reliable D call. Germline loops: CDR1 MDHEN, CDR2 SYDVKM. The CDR3 has 13 residues. Between the trimmed V and J ends, which lost 8 bases and 3 bases, there was a span of 11 bases. The CDR3 coding sequence is TGTGCCAGCCTCCGGACTTACAATCAGCCCCAGCATTTT. This encodes CASLRTYNQPQHF.